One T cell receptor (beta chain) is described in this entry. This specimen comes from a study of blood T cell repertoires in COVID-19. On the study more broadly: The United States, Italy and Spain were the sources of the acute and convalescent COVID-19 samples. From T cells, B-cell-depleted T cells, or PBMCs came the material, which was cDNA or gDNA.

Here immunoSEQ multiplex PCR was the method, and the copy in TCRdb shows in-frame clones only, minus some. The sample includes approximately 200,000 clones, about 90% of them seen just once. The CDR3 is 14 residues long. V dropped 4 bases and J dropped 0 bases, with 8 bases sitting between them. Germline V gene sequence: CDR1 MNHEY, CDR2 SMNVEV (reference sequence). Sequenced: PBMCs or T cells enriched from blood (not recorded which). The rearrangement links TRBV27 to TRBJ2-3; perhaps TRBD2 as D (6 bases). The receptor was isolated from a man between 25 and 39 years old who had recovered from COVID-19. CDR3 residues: CASSWRGSTDTQYF. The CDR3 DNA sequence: TGTGCCAGCAGTTGGCGGGGAAGCACAGATACGCAGTATTTT.